Listed here are 16 T cell receptor beta chains from one sample, sequenced in a study of CD8 T cells in ankylosing spondylitis. For these TCRs, the target antigens are not known. Findings and limits, study-wide: Seemingly distinctive of ankylosing spondylitis blood was a TCR beta motif formed by eight highly homologous variants.

TCRdb analysed the 5' RACE reads with MiXCR anew, one entry per CDR3 protein. This repertoire shows a few hundred thousand distinct CDR3 sequences, under 20% found once; its top ten account for approximately 0.93%. Sequencing input: blood, either unsorted or a sorted T cell fraction (not recorded which). The receptors were gathered from a male donor with ankylosing spondylitis.

The J gene is TRBJ2-5, the V gene TRBV10-3; unclear D gene. The V end lost 0 bases, the J end lost 0 bases, and 11 bases lay between the germline ends. Germline V gives CDR1 ENHRY, CDR2 SYGVKD. The CDR3 is made up of 16 amino acids. The CDR3 DNA reads TGTGCCATCAGTGAGTCAGGGAAAAGTAACCAAGAGACCCAGTACTTC. Amino acid sequence: CAISESGKSNQETQYF.

The J gene is TRBJ1-3, the V gene TRBV6-5, with TRBD1 matching 8 bases. The CDR3 is 16 amino acids. Germline CDR1 is MNHEY and CDR2 is SVGAGI. The junction had 6 bases not matched to a gene; V was cut back by 5 bases and J by 0 bases. This CDR3 is CASSTDRGYSGNTIYF. Written as DNA, the CDR3 is TGTGCCAGCAGTACCGACAGGGGATACTCTGGAAACACCATATATTTT.

The J gene is TRBJ1-2, the V gene TRBV10-3; 9 bases line up with TRBD1. The V segment lost 7 bases and the J segment 4 bases; nucleotides outside the gene matches: 4. The CDR3 is made up of 13 amino acids. Looked up from germline, CDR1 is ENHRY and CDR2 is SYGVKD. The CDR3 loop is CAIMDRGGYGYTF. CDR3 coding DNA: TGTGCCATCATGGACAGGGGAGGCTATGGCTACACCTTC.

The V call is TRBV20-1, the J call TRBJ2-2, with 8 positions matching TRBD1. The germline V gene has CDR1 DFQATT and CDR2 SNEGSKA (reference sequence). The CDR3 is 14 residues long. The CDR3 coding sequence is TGCAGCTCCCGCGGGGCAGGGGGCGGCGGGGAGCTGTTTTTT. Translation gives CSSRGAGGGGELFF.

In its sample, this clonotype was seen many times. The chain joins TRBV4-1 to TRBJ1-1; 8 bases line up with TRBD1. This CDR3 comprises 16 residues. The V gene end was trimmed by 1 base and the J gene end by 5 bases; junction bases not matched to a gene: 9. The V gene's germline CDR1 is MGHRA and CDR2 YSYEKL. The CDR3, as DNA: TGCGCCAGCAGCCAAGGGGACAGGTTTCGGTCGACTGAAGCTTTCTTT. As protein: CASSQGDRFRSTEAFF.

The chain is built from TRBV11-2 and TRBJ2-3; D not certain. The CDR3 loop spans 13 amino acids. In germline, CDR1 is SGHAT, CDR2 FQNNGV. Trimming pared 0 bases from V and 4 bases from J, leaving 5 bases between. The CDR3 DNA reads as TGTGCCAGCAGCTTAGATCGTTCAGATACGCAGTATTTT. It encodes CASSLDRSDTQYF.

The CDR3 protein is CASSWDCFTDTQYF. CDR3 sequence (DNA): TGTGCCAGCAGCTGGGACTGCTTCACAGATACGCAGTATTTT. The chain links TRBV7-9 to TRBJ2-3; tentative D call: TRBD2 (6 bases). Germline V gene lookup returns CDR1 SEHNR and CDR2 FQNEAQ (reference sequence). V was shortened by 4 bases and J by 2 bases, with 10 bases between the two germline ends. This CDR3 is built from 14 residues.

Only a few counts were recorded for this clonotype. The rearrangement links TRBV3-1 to TRBJ1-4; weak D call: TRBD1 (6 bases). V shed 4 bases and J shed 6 bases, with 18 bases lying between them. Looked up from germline, CDR1 is LGHDT and CDR2 is YNNKEL (reference sequence). The CDR3 is made up of 16 amino acids. CDR3 DNA sequence: TGTGCCAGCAGCCCACGGATGTCAGGGGCCTATGAAAAACTGTTTTTT. Amino acid sequence: CASSPRMSGAYEKLFF.

This clonotype was recorded a few times. This chain joins TRBV6-2 or TRBV6-3 and TRBJ1-5; D perhaps matches TRBD1 (5 bases). CDR3 length equals 14 residues. Germline loops: CDR1 MNHEY, CDR2 SVGEGT. The V end lost 10 bases, the J end lost 4 bases, and 17 bases lay between the germline ends. In DNA, the CDR3 is TGTGCCACCCAAGCCCAGGGAGGGAATCAGCCCCAGCATTTT. Its protein is CATQAQGGNQPQHF.

The V gene is TRBV12-5, the J gene TRBJ1-5; no reliable D call. This CDR3 has 12 amino acids. CDR1 LGHNT and CDR2 FRNRAP come from the germline V gene. Trimming removed 5 bases from V and 4 bases from J, with 6 bases in between. CDR3 DNA sequence: TGTGCTAGTGGTCTGATGAATCAGCCCCAGCATTTT. This sequence encodes CASGLMNQPQHF.

This sequence joins TRBV6-2 or TRBV6-3 and TRBJ1-4; D possibly corresponds to TRBD1 (5 bases). Germline V gene data show CDR1 as MNHEY and CDR2 as SVGEGT. This CDR3 has 18 amino acids. V gave up 2 bases and J gave up 3 bases, with 19 bases separating them. Here the CDR3 DNA reads TGTGCCAGCAGTTACCCTCCGGGACGCGGGGCTCCTAATGAAAAACTGTTTTTT. Translated: CASSYPPGRGAPNEKLFF.

The rearrangement links TRBV28 to TRBJ2-3; TRBD2 is a possible D gene (6 bases). CDR3 length equals 15 residues. V was trimmed by 6 bases and J by 1 base, leaving 14 bases between them. Germline loops: CDR1 MDHEN, CDR2 SYDVKM. CDR3 in amino acids: CASRARRGRTDTQYF. In DNA, the CDR3 is TGTGCCAGCAGGGCACGGAGGGGTCGCACAGATACGCAGTATTTT.

This clonotype was found a few times. The genes are TRBV29-1 and TRBJ1-5; D is unclear. Trimming took off 4 bases at V and 0 bases at J, with 10 bases between the two ends. The CDR3 loop spans 14 amino acids. CDR1 SQVTM and CDR2 ANQGSEA come from the germline V gene. CDR3 in amino acids: CSVAQSDSNQPQHF. CDR3 sequence (DNA): TGCAGCGTTGCACAGAGTGATAGCAATCAGCCCCAGCATTTT.

The gene calls are TRBV28 and TRBJ2-1; TRBD2 aligns across 10 bases. Germline loops: CDR1 MDHEN, CDR2 SYDVKM. This CDR3 comprises 16 residues. With V trimmed by 7 bases and J by 7 bases, 13 bases remained unmatched. The CDR3 reads CASNPTWSSGGNEQFF. CDR3 sequence (DNA): TGTGCCAGCAACCCAACTTGGAGTAGCGGGGGGAATGAGCAGTTCTTC.

This chain links TRBV20-1 with TRBJ2-7, with TRBD1 as a possible D gene (5 bases). Germline-derived CDR1 and CDR2 are DFQATT and SNEGSKA (reference sequence). V dropped 6 bases and J dropped 1 base, with 13 bases sitting between them. The CDR3 consists of 13 residues. This CDR3 reads CSAPLTGSYEQYF. The CDR3 coding sequence is TGCAGTGCCCCCCTTACAGGATCCTACGAGCAGTACTTC.

The chain carries TRBV20-1 and TRBJ1-4; TRBD1 is a possible D gene (6 bases). Germline V gene lookup returns CDR1 DFQATT and CDR2 SNEGSKA (reference sequence). V was trimmed by 4 bases and J by 5 bases, leaving 11 bases between them. The CDR3 sequence is 13 residues long. This chain's CDR3 is CSAMDRGNEKLFF. The CDR3 DNA is TGCAGTGCTATGGACAGAGGGAATGAAAAACTGTTTTTT.